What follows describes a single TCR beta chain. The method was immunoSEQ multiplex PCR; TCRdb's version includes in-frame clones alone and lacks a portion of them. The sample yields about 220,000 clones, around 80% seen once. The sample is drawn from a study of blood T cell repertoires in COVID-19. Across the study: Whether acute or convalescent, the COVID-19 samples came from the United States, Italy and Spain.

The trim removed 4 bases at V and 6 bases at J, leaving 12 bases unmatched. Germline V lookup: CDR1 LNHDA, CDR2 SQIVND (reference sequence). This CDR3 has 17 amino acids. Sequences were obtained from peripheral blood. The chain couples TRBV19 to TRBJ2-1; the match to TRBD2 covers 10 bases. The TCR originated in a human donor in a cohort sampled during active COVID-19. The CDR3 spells CASSSLAGDVVSNEQFF. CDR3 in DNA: TGTGCCAGTAGTAGTCTAGCGGGAGACGTAGTAAGCAATGAGCAGTTCTTC.